The entry below gives a single T cell receptor (beta chain) sequence along with its context. What it recognizes is unknown. This record comes from a study of T cells in Graves' hyperthyroidism and ophthalmopathy. Study results and caveats: From stable hyperthyroidism, ophthalmopathy was set apart by a 13 V-J model.

Exclusion of a patient resulted from uncontrolled infection, other autoimmune disease, pregnancy or lactation. Diagnostic assessment was based on clinical symptoms, serum thyroxine and TRAb, thyroid ultrasound and orbital computed tomography. Extraction of PBMCs used roughly 10 ml of fresh peripheral blood. TCR beta CDR3 regions were amplified from RNA transcripts. Carried out on the TCR CDR3, a first-round RT-PCR used the HTBI primer set. TCRdb re-derived calls from the multiplex PCR reads in MiXCR, one entry per CDR3 protein. The sample lists over 700,000 distinct CDR3 sequences, roughly a third seen once, with around 32% in the top ten. The CDR3 contains 13 residues. From germline, CDR1 is MNHEY and CDR2 SVGAGI. V lost 4 bases to trimming and J lost 14 bases; unmatched junction nucleotides: 10.

The chain uses TRBV6-5 and TRBJ1-5; 8 nucleotides agree with TRBD1. This sequence originates from a woman aged 40 to 49 with Graves' hyperthyroidism. The sample was blood. This CDR3 is CASSLGRGPYEHF. DNA for the CDR3: TGTGCCAGCAGTTTGGGCAGGGGGCCATACGAGCATTTT.